This section outlines one T cell receptor beta chain sequence together with its context. The data are from a study of blood T cell repertoires in COVID-19. About the research overall: COVID-19 samples from acute and convalescent phases originated in the United States, Italy and Spain. T cells, B-cell-depleted T cells, or PBMCs provided the cDNA or gDNA that served as material.

Per the original methods: Cell counts per sample came from amplifying reference gene primers. Here immunoSEQ multiplex PCR was the method, and the copy in TCRdb shows in-frame clones only, minus some. From that table come the V and J calls and clone size; the DNA was used to work out D and trimming. The sample yields 200,000 or so clones, about 88% seen once. The V gene end was trimmed by 6 bases and the J gene end by 7 bases; junction bases not matched to a gene: 8. This CDR3 comprises 14 residues. The germline V gene encodes CDR1 MGHDK and CDR2 SYGVNS. The V gene is TRBV25-1, the J gene TRBJ1-2; 10 nucleotides align to TRBD1. This TCR was sampled from a man aged 65-85 years with active or convalescent COVID-19. Sequencing used peripheral blood. In nucleotides, the CDR3 is TGTGCCAGCAGGACAGGGGGCAGGGTTGGTGGCTACACCTTC. Translated, it gives CASRTGGRVGGYTF.